The subject of this entry is one TCR beta chain. The data stem from a study of blood T cell repertoires in COVID-19. Study as a whole: Spain, Italy and the United States supplied samples that represented acute and convalescent COVID-19.

The CDR3 covers 15 residues. After removal of 4 bases from V and 9 bases from J, the junction contained 12 bases not matched to a gene. The germline V gene has CDR1 MNHEY and CDR2 SVGEGT. Methods used by the authors: Counts of nucleated cells, estimated from reference gene primer amplification, were obtained. Assay: immunoSEQ multiplex PCR; the TCRdb copy retains only in-frame clones and omits some. V and J calls and clone size come straight from that table; D and trimming were deduced from the DNA. Of 150,000 to 200,000 clones in the sample, 80% to 90% are singletons; the top ten hold approximately 7.7%. Participants reported their clinical history, and cohort assignment relied on those reports. The study counted Cohort 3 donors as recovered given two negative PCRs, clearance, or symptom resolution.

The chain carries TRBV6-2 or TRBV6-3 and TRBJ2-3, with 8 bases matching TRBD2. The receptor's source is a woman aged 45-59 years who had recovered from COVID-19. The sequencing input was PBMCs or T cells enriched from blood (not recorded which). Written as DNA, the CDR3 is TGTGCCAGCAGTTTAGTAGCGGGAAGTCGGCAGACGCAGTATTTT. Translation gives CASSLVAGSRQTQYF.